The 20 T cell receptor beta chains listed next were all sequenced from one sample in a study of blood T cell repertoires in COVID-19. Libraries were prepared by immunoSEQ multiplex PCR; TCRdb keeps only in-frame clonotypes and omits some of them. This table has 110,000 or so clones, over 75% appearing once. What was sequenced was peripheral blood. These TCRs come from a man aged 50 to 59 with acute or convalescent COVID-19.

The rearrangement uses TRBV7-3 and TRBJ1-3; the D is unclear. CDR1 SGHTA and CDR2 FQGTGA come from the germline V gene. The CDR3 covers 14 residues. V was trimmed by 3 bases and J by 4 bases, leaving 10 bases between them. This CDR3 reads CASSLGNAGNTIYF. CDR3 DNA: TGTGCCAGCAGCTTGGGCAATGCAGGAAACACCATATATTTT.

The CDR3 protein is CASSLSTGDTQYF. DNA of the CDR3: TGTGCCAGCAGCCTTTCAACAGGGGATACGCAGTATTTT. The chain joins TRBV11-2 to TRBJ2-3; D might be TRBD1 (6 bases). Germline CDR1 and CDR2: SGHAT and FQNNGV. This CDR3 has 13 amino acids. The V end was cut by 5 bases, the J end by 6 bases, with 12 bases between.

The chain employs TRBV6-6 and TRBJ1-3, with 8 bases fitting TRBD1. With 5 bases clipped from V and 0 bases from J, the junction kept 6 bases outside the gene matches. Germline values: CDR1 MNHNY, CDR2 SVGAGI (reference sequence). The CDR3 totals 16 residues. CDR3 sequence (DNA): TGTGCCAGCAGTCAACAGGGGGGGATCTCTGGAAACACCATATATTTT. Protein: CASSQQGGISGNTIYF.

The CDR3 is CASSVDAGLAGGHEQYF. The CDR3 nucleotides are TGTGCCAGCAGCGTAGATGCAGGACTAGCGGGAGGGCACGAGCAGTACTTC. V is TRBV9 and J is TRBJ2-7; 15 nucleotides align to TRBD2. The CDR3 runs to 17 residues. From germline, CDR1 is SGDLS and CDR2 YYNGEE. Trimming cost V 0 bases and J 5 bases; bases outside gene matches: 6.

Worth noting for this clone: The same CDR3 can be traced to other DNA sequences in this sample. For the CDR3, the DNA is TGTGCCAGCTCACCGACAGGGAATCAGCCCCAGCATTTT. This translates into CASSPTGNQPQHF. The V call is TRBV18, the J call TRBJ1-5; TRBD1 matches at 7 bases. The CDR3 loop spans 13 amino acids. Germline V CDR1 and CDR2: KGHSH, LQKENI. V was pared by 3 bases and J by 4 bases, with 0 bases of the junction left unmatched.

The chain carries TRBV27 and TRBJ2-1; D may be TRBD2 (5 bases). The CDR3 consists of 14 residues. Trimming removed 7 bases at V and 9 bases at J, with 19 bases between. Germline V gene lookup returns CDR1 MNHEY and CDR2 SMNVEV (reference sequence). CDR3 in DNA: TGTGCCAGCATTAACCCGGACTCCTCGGGTGAGCAGTTCTTC. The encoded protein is CASINPDSSGEQFF.

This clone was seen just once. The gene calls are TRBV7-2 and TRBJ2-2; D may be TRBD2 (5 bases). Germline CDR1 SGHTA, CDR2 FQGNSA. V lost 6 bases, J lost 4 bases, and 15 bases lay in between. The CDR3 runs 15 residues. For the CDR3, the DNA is TGTGCCAGCAGTTCTCTCTGGAGCGGCACCGGGGAGCTGTTTTTT. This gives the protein CASSSLWSGTGELFF.

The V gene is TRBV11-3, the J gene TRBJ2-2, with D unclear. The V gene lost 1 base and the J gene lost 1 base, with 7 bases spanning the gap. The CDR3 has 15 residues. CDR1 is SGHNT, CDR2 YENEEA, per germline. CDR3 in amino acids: CASSLVRGNTGELFF. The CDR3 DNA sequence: TGTGCCAGCAGCTTAGTCAGAGGGAACACCGGGGAGCTGTTTTTT.

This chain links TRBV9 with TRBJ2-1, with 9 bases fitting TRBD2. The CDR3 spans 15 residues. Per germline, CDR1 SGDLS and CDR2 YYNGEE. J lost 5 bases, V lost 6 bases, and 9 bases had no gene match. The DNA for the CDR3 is TGTGCCAGCACCCCGACTAGCGGCTTAAACAATGAGCAGTTCTTC. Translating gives CASTPTSGLNNEQFF.

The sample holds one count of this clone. The chain's CDR3 is CASSRSGGDNSPLHF. For the CDR3, the DNA is TGTGCCAGCAGCAGGTCAGGAGGGGATAATTCACCCCTCCACTTT. The V call is TRBV25-1, the J call TRBJ1-6, with a weak D call TRBD1 (5 bases). The CDR3 sequence is 15 residues long. CDR1 is MGHDK and CDR2 is SYGVNS in the germline V gene. The V end lost 6 bases, the J end lost 5 bases, and 14 bases lay between the germline ends.

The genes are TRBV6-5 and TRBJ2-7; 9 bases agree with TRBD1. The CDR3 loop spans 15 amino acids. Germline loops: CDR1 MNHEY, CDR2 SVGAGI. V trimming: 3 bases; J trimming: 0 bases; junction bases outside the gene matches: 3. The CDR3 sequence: CASSYTGGVSYEQYF. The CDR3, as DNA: TGTGCCAGCAGTTATACAGGGGGCGTCTCCTACGAGCAGTACTTC.

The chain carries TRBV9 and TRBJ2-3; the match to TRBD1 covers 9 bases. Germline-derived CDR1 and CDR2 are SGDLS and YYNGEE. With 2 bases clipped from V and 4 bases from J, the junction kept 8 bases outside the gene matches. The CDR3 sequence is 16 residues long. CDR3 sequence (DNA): TGTGCCAGCAGCGTGCTGGGACAGGGTTTTTCAGATACGCAGTATTTT. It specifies CASSVLGQGFSDTQYF.

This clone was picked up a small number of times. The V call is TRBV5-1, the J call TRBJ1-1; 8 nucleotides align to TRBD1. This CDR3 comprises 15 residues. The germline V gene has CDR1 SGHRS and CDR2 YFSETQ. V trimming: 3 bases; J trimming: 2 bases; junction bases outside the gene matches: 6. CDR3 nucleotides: TGCGCCAGCAGCTCCGGGGGGACAGGCAACACTGAAGCTTTCTTT. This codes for CASSSGGTGNTEAFF.

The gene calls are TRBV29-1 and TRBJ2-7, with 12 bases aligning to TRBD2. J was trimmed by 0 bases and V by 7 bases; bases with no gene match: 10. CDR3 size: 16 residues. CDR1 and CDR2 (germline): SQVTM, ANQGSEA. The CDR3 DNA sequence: TGCAGCGCCTTGACTAGCGGGGGTCCCAGCTCCTACGAGCAGTACTTC. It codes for CSALTSGGPSSYEQYF.

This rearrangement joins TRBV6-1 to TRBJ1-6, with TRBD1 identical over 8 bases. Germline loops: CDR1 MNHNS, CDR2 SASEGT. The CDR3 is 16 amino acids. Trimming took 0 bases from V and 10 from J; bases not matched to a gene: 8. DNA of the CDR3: TGTGCCAGCAGTGAAGCGACAGGGGACTTTGGGTCACCCCTCCACTTT. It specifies CASSEATGDFGSPLHF.

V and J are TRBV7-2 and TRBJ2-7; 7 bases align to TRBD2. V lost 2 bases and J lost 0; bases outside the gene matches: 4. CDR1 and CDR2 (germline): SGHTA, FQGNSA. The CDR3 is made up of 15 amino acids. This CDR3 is CASSLWGGNSYEQYF. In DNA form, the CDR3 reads TGTGCCAGCAGCTTATGGGGGGGTAACTCCTACGAGCAGTACTTC.

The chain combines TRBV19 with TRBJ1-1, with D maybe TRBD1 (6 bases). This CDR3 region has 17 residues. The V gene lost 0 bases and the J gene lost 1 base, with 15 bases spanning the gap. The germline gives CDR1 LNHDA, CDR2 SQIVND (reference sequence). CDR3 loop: CASSIDLGGAENTEAFF. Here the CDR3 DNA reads TGTGCCAGTAGTATAGATCTAGGGGGAGCGGAGAACACTGAAGCTTTCTTT.

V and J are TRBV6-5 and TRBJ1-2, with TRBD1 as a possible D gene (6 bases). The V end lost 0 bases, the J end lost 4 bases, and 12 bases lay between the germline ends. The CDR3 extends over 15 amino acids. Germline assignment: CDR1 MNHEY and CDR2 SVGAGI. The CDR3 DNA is TGTGCCAGCAGTTACTCAATACAGGGTCCCTATGGCTACACCTTC. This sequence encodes CASSYSIQGPYGYTF.

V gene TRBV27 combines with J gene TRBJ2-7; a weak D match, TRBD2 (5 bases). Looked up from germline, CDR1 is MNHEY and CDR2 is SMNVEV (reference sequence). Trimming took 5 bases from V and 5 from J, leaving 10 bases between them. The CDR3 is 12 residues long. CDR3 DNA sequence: TGTGCCAGCAGTACTAGGTTTGACGAGCAGTACTTC. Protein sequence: CASSTRFDEQYF.

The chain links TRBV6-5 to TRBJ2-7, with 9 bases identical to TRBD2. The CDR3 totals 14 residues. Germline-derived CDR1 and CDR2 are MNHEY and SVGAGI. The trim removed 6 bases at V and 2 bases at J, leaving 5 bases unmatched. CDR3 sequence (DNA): TGTGCCAGCAGGCCGACTAGCGGTACCTACGAGCAGTACTTC. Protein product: CASRPTSGTYEQYF.